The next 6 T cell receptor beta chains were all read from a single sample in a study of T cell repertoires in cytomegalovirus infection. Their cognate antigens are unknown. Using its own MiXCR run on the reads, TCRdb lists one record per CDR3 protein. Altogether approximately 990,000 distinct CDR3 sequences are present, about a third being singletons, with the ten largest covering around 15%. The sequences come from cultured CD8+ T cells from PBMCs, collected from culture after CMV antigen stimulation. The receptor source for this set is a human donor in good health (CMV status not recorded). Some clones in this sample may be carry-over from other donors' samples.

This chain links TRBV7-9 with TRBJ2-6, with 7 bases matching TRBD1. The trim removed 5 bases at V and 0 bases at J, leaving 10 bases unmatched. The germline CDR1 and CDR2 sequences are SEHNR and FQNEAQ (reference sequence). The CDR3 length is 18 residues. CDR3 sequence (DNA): TGTGCCAGCAGCAATTCAAGGACAGGAAACTCTGGGGCCAACGTCCTGACTTTC. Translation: CASSNSRTGNSGANVLTF.

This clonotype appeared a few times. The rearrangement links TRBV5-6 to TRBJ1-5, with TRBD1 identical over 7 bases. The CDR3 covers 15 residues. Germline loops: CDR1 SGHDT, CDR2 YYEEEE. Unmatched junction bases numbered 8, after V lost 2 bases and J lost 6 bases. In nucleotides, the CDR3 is TGTGCCAGCAGCTTTCGGACAGGAAATTTTCAGCCCCAGCATTTT. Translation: CASSFRTGNFQPQHF.

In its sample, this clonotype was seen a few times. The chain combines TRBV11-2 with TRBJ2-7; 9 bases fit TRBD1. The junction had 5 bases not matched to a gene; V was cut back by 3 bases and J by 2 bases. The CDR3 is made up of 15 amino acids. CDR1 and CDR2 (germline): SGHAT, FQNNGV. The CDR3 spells CASSFRTGVTYEQYV. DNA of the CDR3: TGTGCCAGCAGCTTTCGGACAGGGGTCACCTACGAGCAGTACGTC.

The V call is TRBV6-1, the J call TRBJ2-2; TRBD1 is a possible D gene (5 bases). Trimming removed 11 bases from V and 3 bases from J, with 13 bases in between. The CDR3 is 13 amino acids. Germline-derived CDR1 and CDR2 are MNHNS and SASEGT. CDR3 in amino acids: CAVLTADTGELFF. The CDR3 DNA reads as TGTGCCGTGCTGACAGCTGACACCGGGGAGCTGTTTTTT.

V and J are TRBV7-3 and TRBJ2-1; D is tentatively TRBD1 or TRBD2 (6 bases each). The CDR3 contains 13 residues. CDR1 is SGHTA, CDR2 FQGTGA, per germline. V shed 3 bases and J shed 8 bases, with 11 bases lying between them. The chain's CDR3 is CASSFWGADEQFF. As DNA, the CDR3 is TGTGCCAGCAGCTTTTGGGGGGCTGATGAGCAGTTCTTC. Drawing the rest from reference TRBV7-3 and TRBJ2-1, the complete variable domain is GAGVSQTPSNKVTEKGKYVELRCDPISGHTALYWYRQSLGQGPEFLIYFQGTGAADDSGLPNDRFFAVRPEGSVSTLKIQRTERGDSAVYLCASSFWGADEQFFGPGTRLTVL.

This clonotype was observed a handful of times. The CDR3 loop reads CASGLRTSGGQETQYF. CDR3 bases: TGTGCTAGTGGTCTCAGGACTAGCGGGGGGCAAGAGACCCAGTACTTC. The chain combines TRBV12-5 with TRBJ2-5, with TRBD2 matching over 14 bases. Germline CDR1 and CDR2: LGHNT and FRNRAP. V shed 5 bases, J shed 2 bases, and the junction held 4 bases outside the gene matches. This CDR3 spans 16 amino acids.